The present T cell receptor beta chain was sequenced within a study of blood T cell repertoires in COVID-19. Study summary: From the United States, Italy and Spain came samples of acute and convalescent COVID-19. PBMCs, B-cell-depleted T cells, or T cells provided the cDNA or gDNA that made up the material.

Deletions cut 4 bases from V and 4 bases from J, with 13 bases between. CDR3 length equals 14 residues. Germline CDR1 SNHLY, CDR2 FYNNEI. In the original analysis: The assay estimated nucleated cells by amplifying reference gene primers. Profiled with immunoSEQ multiplex PCR; TCRdb holds only in-frame clones, not every one. That table is the source of V, J and clone size, and D and trimming were worked out from the DNA. The sample lists around 68,000 clones, about nine tenths occurring once. The J gene is TRBJ1-1, the V gene TRBV2; D call uncertain. Specimen: peripheral blood. The clonotype comes from a man in his fifties with active COVID-19. In DNA form, the CDR3 reads TGTGCCAGCAGTGCCTCGGATTGGGCCACTGAAGCTTTCTTT. As protein: CASSASDWATEAFF.